The 15 T cell receptor beta chains below come from one sample, sequenced in a study of blood T cell repertoires in COVID-19. Only in-frame clones appear in the TCRdb table, and some are missing; sequencing was by immunoSEQ multiplex PCR. The table has over 200,000 clones, 84% seen once. Sample: PBMCs or T cells enriched from blood (not recorded which). All receptors come from a man between 60 and 75 years old who had recovered from COVID-19.

The chain is built from TRBV15 and TRBJ2-1; tentative D call: TRBD1 (6 bases). The germline gives CDR1 LNHNV, CDR2 YYDKDF (reference sequence). Trimming shortened V by 1 base and J by 7 bases, and 14 bases separated the two germline ends. This CDR3 region has 15 residues. The CDR3 is CATSRGSGQRNEQFF. The CDR3 DNA reads TGTGCCACCAGCAGAGGGTCCGGACAGAGAAATGAGCAGTTCTTC.

V and J are TRBV5-1 and TRBJ2-2, with 7 bases lining up with TRBD1. The germline V gene encodes CDR1 SGHRS and CDR2 YFSETQ. The V gene end was trimmed by 4 bases and the J gene end by 7 bases; junction bases not matched to a gene: 13. The CDR3 extends over 16 amino acids. CDR3 in DNA: TGCGCCAGCAGCCAGACGGACAGGTCTTCGGTCGGGGAGCTGTTTTTT. It codes for CASSQTDRSSVGELFF.

The gene calls are TRBV6-2 or TRBV6-3 and TRBJ1-5; D uncertain. The CDR3 sequence is 17 residues long. V was pared by 5 bases and J by 2 bases, with 19 bases between. Germline V gene data show CDR1 as MNHEY and CDR2 as SVGEGT. DNA of the CDR3: TGTGCCAGCAGTCAAACCAGGTCGGCCTTTGGCAATCAGCCCCAGCATTTT. It yields the protein CASSQTRSAFGNQPQHF.

The J gene is TRBJ2-1, the V gene TRBV18; 13 bases are a match to TRBD2. The length of the CDR3 is 16 residues. V dropped 3 bases and J dropped 6; count of bases not matched to a gene: 5. In germline, CDR1 is KGHSH, CDR2 LQKENI. The CDR3: CASSPTGTSGVNEQFF. In DNA, the CDR3 is TGTGCCAGCTCACCCACCGGGACTAGCGGGGTCAATGAGCAGTTCTTC.

V and J are TRBV5-1 and TRBJ2-3, with 9 positions matching TRBD1. Looked up from germline, CDR1 is SGHRS and CDR2 is YFSETQ. The trim removed 0 bases at V and 0 bases at J, leaving 5 bases unmatched. The CDR3 extends over 17 amino acids. This CDR3 is CASSLGAGTGSTDTQYF. The CDR3 coding sequence is TGCGCCAGCAGCTTGGGGGCCGGGACAGGGAGCACAGATACGCAGTATTTT. Full variable domain (rest looked up from reference TRBV5-1 and TRBJ2-3): KAGVTQTPRYLIKTRGQQVTLSCSPISGHRSVSWYQQTPGQGLQFLFEYFSETQRNKGNFPGRFSGRQFSNSRSEMNVSTLELGDSALYLCASSLGAGTGSTDTQYFGPGTRLTVL.

The J gene is TRBJ2-3, the V gene TRBV18, with a possible D match to TRBD2 (6 bases). The CDR3 consists of 16 residues. From germline, CDR1 is KGHSH and CDR2 LQKENI. The V gene lost 5 bases and the J gene lost 2 bases, with 17 bases spanning the gap. CDR3 residues: CASSEGPSGVTDTQYF. CDR3 bases: TGTGCCAGCTCAGAAGGGCCCTCGGGAGTCACAGATACGCAGTATTTT.

CDR3 in amino acids: CASSLEGGGLLGELFF. As DNA, the CDR3 is TGTGCCAGCAGCCTGGAGGGCGGAGGGCTGCTCGGGGAGCTGTTTTTT. The V call is TRBV5-8, the J call TRBJ2-2, with a tentative D call TRBD2 (6 bases). Germline loops: CDR1 SGHTS, CDR2 YDEGEE. The CDR3 length is 16 residues. V was trimmed by 4 bases and J by 7 bases, leaving 20 bases between them.

The V call is TRBV19, the J call TRBJ1-4; 9 bases map to TRBD1. Germline CDR1 and CDR2: LNHDA and SQIVND (reference sequence). With 5 bases clipped from V and 4 bases from J, the junction kept 8 bases outside the gene matches. The CDR3 totals 16 residues. CDR3: CASSPNRQGGNEKLFF. For the CDR3, the DNA is TGTGCCAGTAGTCCGAATCGACAGGGGGGTAATGAAAAACTGTTTTTT.

The V and J genes are TRBV5-1 and TRBJ1-6; D gene uncertain. Trimming removed 6 bases at V and 8 bases at J, with 15 bases between. CDR3 length: 14 residues. The germline gives CDR1 SGHRS, CDR2 YFSETQ. This CDR3 is CASTIDQMDSPLHF. CDR3 bases: TGCGCCAGCACTATAGATCAAATGGATTCACCCCTCCACTTT. Full variable domain (remainder filled in from reference TRBV5-1 and TRBJ1-6): KAGVTQTPRYLIKTRGQQVTLSCSPISGHRSVSWYQQTPGQGLQFLFEYFSETQRNKGNFPGRFSGRQFSNSRSEMNVSTLELGDSALYLCASTIDQMDSPLHFGNGTRLTVT.

V usage is TRBV11-3 and J usage is TRBJ2-5; 10 bases match TRBD1. Trimming cost V 5 bases and J 7 bases; bases outside gene matches: 7. The CDR3 covers 14 residues. Germline V CDR1 and CDR2: SGHNT, YENEEA. CDR3 in DNA: TGTGCCAGCAGCCAGGGACAGGGGCGGTGGACCCAGTACTTC. Amino acids: CASSQGQGRWTQYF.

The chain is built from TRBV6-1 and TRBJ1-5, with 7 bases identical to TRBD1. The CDR3 length is 14 residues. Germline V gives CDR1 MNHNS, CDR2 SASEGT. The J segment lost 4 bases and the V segment lost 3 bases, leaving 3 bases of the junction unmatched. CDR3 protein: CASSDGTVNQPQHF. Here the CDR3 DNA reads TGTGCCAGCAGTGATGGGACAGTTAATCAGCCCCAGCATTTT.

The rearrangement links TRBV6-6 to TRBJ2-3; TRBD2 matches 7 bases. With 7 bases clipped from V and 3 bases from J, the junction kept 13 bases outside the gene matches. CDR1 MNHNY and CDR2 SVGAGI come from the germline V gene (reference sequence). This CDR3 is 16 amino acids long. The CDR3 sequence is CASTPSGVGGTDTQYF. The DNA of the CDR3 is TGTGCCAGCACTCCAAGCGGGGTCGGTGGAACAGATACGCAGTATTTT.

This CDR3 reads CASSEQGRPGTDTQYF. CDR3 nucleotides: TGTGCCAGCAGCGAACAGGGGCGGCCCGGCACAGATACGCAGTATTTT. The chain couples TRBV11-1 to TRBJ2-3, with 7 bases that match TRBD1. The CDR3 sequence is 16 residues long. V lost 5 bases, J lost 1 base, and 9 bases stayed unmatched. Germline V gene sequence: CDR1 SGHAT, CDR2 FQDESV (reference sequence).

This clone was seen only once. V gene TRBV6-5 combines with J gene TRBJ1-5; no reliable D call. The CDR3 extends over 12 amino acids. V was cut by 10 bases and J by 11 bases, with 18 bases left in between. Germline V gene sequence: CDR1 MNHEY, CDR2 SVGAGI. CDR3 coding DNA: TGTGCCACCTCAGACGGAGCGTGGGCCCAGCATTTT. Translation: CATSDGAWAQHF.

The rearrangement joins TRBV7-9 to TRBJ1-5, with D possibly TRBD1 on 6 matching bases. Germline-derived CDR1 and CDR2 are SEHNR and FQNEAQ (reference sequence). The ends were cut back, 5 bases at V and 4 bases at J, with 12 bases in the middle. The CDR3 extends over 14 amino acids. CDR3 DNA: TGTGCCAGCAGCACGGGACAACTGAATCAGCCCCAGCATTTT. This gives the protein CASSTGQLNQPQHF.